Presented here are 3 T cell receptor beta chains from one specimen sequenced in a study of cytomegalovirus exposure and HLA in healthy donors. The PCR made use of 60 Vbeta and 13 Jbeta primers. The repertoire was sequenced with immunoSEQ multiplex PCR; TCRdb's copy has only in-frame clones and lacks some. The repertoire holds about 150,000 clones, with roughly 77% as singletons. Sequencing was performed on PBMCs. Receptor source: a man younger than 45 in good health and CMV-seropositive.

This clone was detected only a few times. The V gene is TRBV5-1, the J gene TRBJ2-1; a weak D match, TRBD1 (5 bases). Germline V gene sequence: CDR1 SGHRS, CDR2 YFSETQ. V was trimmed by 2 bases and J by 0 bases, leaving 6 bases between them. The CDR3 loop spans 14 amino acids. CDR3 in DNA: TGCGCCAGCAGCTTAGACAGCTCCTACAATGAGCAGTTCTTC. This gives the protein CASSLDSSYNEQFF.

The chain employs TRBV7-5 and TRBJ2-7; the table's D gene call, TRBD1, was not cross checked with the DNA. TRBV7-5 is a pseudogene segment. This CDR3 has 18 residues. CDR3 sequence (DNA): TGTGCCAGAAGCTTAGATTACCGGGACAGGGGGCCGAGCTACGAGCAGTACTTC. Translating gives CARSLDYRDRGPSYEQYF.

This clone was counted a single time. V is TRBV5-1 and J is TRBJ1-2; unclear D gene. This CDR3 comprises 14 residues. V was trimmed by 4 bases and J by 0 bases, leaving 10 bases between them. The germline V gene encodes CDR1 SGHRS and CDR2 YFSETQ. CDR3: CASSQGESNYGYTF. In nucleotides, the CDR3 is TGCGCCAGCAGCCAAGGAGAATCTAACTATGGCTACACCTTC.